Each of the 10 T cell receptor beta chains below was sequenced from the same sample in a study of spatial heterogeneity in lung cancer. Time point indicated: sample taken at primary tumor resection. Material for sequencing was whole RNA from tumor, nontumor lung or frozen PBMC, left unsorted. TCRdb reanalysed the 5' RACE reads using MiXCR and keeps one entry per CDR3 protein. Of approximately 20,000 distinct CDR3 sequences in the sample, 3.5% to 5% were seen once. The sample in question was PBMCs, obtained at surgery. The receptors come from a male donor with early-stage non-small cell lung cancer.

This clonotype was counted many times. J is TRBJ1-2 and V is TRBV25-1; D is undetermined. V lost 2 bases and J lost 4, with 14 bases in between. This CDR3 is built from 15 residues. Germline CDR1 and CDR2: MGHDK and SYGVNS. The CDR3 sequence is CASSEGLAQGYGYTF. CDR3 coding DNA: TGTGCCAGCAGTGAAGGTCTGGCCCAAGGCTATGGCTACACCTTC.

This clonotype showed up many times. The chain carries TRBV19 and TRBJ2-5, with D possibly TRBD2 on 5 matching bases. Looked up from germline, CDR1 is LNHDA and CDR2 is SQIVND (reference sequence). Trimming took off 2 bases at V and 3 bases at J, with 7 bases between the two ends. The CDR3 totals 13 residues. Here the CDR3 reads CASSIRRKETQYF. Here the CDR3 DNA reads TGTGCCAGTAGTATAAGGAGGAAAGAGACCCAGTACTTC. The entire variable domain, with the rest obtained from reference TRBV19 and TRBJ2-5, is as follows: DGGITQSPKYLFRKEGQNVTLSCEQNLNHDAMYWYRQDPGQGLRLIYYSQIVNDFQKGDIAEGYSVSREKKESFPLTVTSAQKNPTAFYLCASSIRRKETQYFGPGTRLLVL.

This clonotype was detected only a few times. The rearrangement uses TRBV6-2 or TRBV6-3 and TRBJ2-7, with TRBD1 matching over 7 bases. Germline V lookup: CDR1 MNHEY, CDR2 SVGEGT. The junction had 10 bases not matched to a gene; V was cut back by 6 bases and J by 2 bases. CDR3 length equals 15 residues. CDR3 bases: TGTGCCAGCAGGGACCGGGACAGCTCCACCTACGAGCAGTACTTC. It specifies CASRDRDSSTYEQYF.

By its share, this clonotype is medium-sized (0.01 to 0.1%). The chain uses TRBV29-1 and TRBJ1-1, with a possible D match to TRBD1 (5 bases). Trimming took 6 bases from V and 0 from J, leaving 11 bases between them. This CDR3 contains 13 residues. CDR1 and CDR2 (germline): SQVTM, ANQGSEA. The CDR3 bases are TGCAGCGTCCTCGGGGGATTGAACACTGAAGCTTTCTTT. Amino acid sequence: CSVLGGLNTEAFF.

V gene TRBV6-5 combines with J gene TRBJ2-3; 12 bases map to TRBD2. This CDR3 is built from 16 residues. Trimming took 2 bases from V and 5 from J; bases not matched to a gene: 5. From germline, CDR1 is MNHEY and CDR2 SVGAGI. CDR3 bases: TGTGCCAGCAGTTACGGACTAGCGGGGCCAGGAGATACGCAGTATTTT. Its protein is CASSYGLAGPGDTQYF.

This clonotype was seen many times. This sequence joins TRBV18 and TRBJ1-1, with 7 bases fitting TRBD1. V trimming: 3 bases; J trimming: 4 bases; junction bases outside the gene matches: 5. Germline V gene lookup returns CDR1 KGHSH and CDR2 LQKENI. CDR3 length: 14 residues. In DNA, the CDR3 is TGTGCCAGCTCACCTCCGACAGGGATCACTGAAGCTTTCTTT. Encoded protein: CASSPPTGITEAFF.

This clonotype was picked up many times. The rearrangement links TRBV9 to TRBJ2-1; D is unresolved. This CDR3 is 16 amino acids long. The ends were cut back, 0 bases at V and 0 bases at J, with 10 bases in the middle. The germline gives CDR1 SGDLS, CDR2 YYNGEE. The CDR3 reads CASSVEGISSYNEQFF. DNA of the CDR3: TGTGCCAGCAGCGTAGAGGGAATAAGCTCCTACAATGAGCAGTTCTTC.

This clonotype was recorded many times. This chain uses TRBV6-2 or TRBV6-3 with TRBJ2-1; TRBD2 aligns across 7 bases. From germline, CDR1 is MNHEY and CDR2 SVGEGT. Germline trimming cut 7 bases from V and 1 base from J; bases unmatched to any gene: 10. There are 16 residues in the CDR3. In DNA form, the CDR3 reads TGTGCCAGCACCACAGGCGGGGGAATATCCTACAATGAGCAGTTCTTC. As protein: CASTTGGGISYNEQFF.

This clonotype was found many times. This rearrangement joins TRBV7-2 to TRBJ2-7, with a possible D match to TRBD2 (5 bases). CDR3 length equals 12 residues. Germline V CDR1 and CDR2: SGHTA, FQGNSA. Trimming took off 5 bases at V and 9 bases at J, with 14 bases between the two ends. CDR3 sequence: CASSPSRVWQYF. The CDR3 nucleotides read TGTGCCAGCAGCCCTAGCCGGGTCTGGCAGTACTTC. The full variable domain, with the rest looked up from reference TRBV7-2 and TRBJ2-7, is GAGVSQSPSNKVTEKGKDVELRCDPISGHTALYWYRQSLGQGLEFLIYFQGNSAPDKSGLPSDRFSAERTGGSVSTLTIQRTQQEDSAVYLCASSPSRVWQYFGPGTRLTVT.

Only a few counts were recorded for this clonotype. The chain links TRBV11-2 to TRBJ1-2; the D is unclear. The CDR3 has 15 amino acids. Germline CDR1 reads SGHAT; CDR2 reads FQNNGV. The V end was cut by 1 base, the J end by 8 bases, with 17 bases between. The CDR3 nucleotides read TGTGCCAGCAGCTTAGGGTCTGGGAGAAATACGGGCTACACCTTC. Its translation is CASSLGSGRNTGYTF. The whole variable domain, filled in from reference TRBV11-2 and TRBJ1-2, reads EAGVAQSPRYKIIEKRQSVAFWCNPISGHATLYWYQQILGQGPKLLIQFQNNGVVDDSQLPKDRFSAERLKGVDSTLKIQPAKLEDSAVYLCASSLGSGRNTGYTFGSGTRLTVV.